This record concerns one T cell receptor beta chain sequence. Its cognate antigen is unknown. This specimen comes from a study of T cell responses to AZD1222 COVID-19 vaccine. Here immunoSEQ multiplex PCR was the method, and the copy in TCRdb shows in-frame clones only, minus some. The sample contains some 150,000 clones, 90% of which appear only once. Study results and limitations: Distributed over spike, vaccine-associated CD4 TCRs predominated at 160-218 and 743-854. After the peak T cell response, and only then, were repertoires sampled. Baseline serology detected seropositivity in only 6 or 7 AZD1222 recipients.

CDR1 and CDR2 (germline): LNHNV, YYDKDF (reference sequence). Trimming took 5 bases from V and 2 from J; bases not matched to a gene: 8. CDR3 length: 15 residues. The chain couples TRBV15 to TRBJ1-2, with TRBD1 matching over 7 bases. This TCR came from an adult in good health. This specimen was peripheral blood, taken on day 0 of AZD1222 vaccination. The CDR3 loop is CATSRTGQVNYGYTF. The CDR3 DNA sequence: TGTGCCACCAGCCGAACCGGACAGGTGAACTATGGCTACACCTTC.